This paragraph reports one T cell receptor beta chain. The antigen is not known. Germline V CDR1 and CDR2: SGHRS, YFSETQ. The V gene end was trimmed by 4 bases and the J gene end by 4 bases; junction bases not matched to a gene: 4. The CDR3 length is 13 residues. Unique molecular identifiers were built into the TCRbeta library. MiXCR was run by TCRdb on the PCR reads, yielding one entry per CDR3 protein. The sample comprises about 540,000 distinct CDR3 sequences, 25% to 30% of which are singletons, and less than 40% rests with the top ten. This sample is drawn from a study of T-cell reconstitution after alpha-beta-depleted transplantation in children. Overall study results and limits: Expanded graft clones numbering several hundred reportedly gave rise to alpha-beta T cells about two months after transplant. Recipient T cells and thymic progenitors that survived gave rise to the high TCRbeta diversity observed at day 60 in some patients. Newly produced T cells mostly provided counts and TCRbeta diversity after one year, as hyperexpanded clones declined.

The sequences come from PBMCs, collected before TCRalphabeta/CD19-depleted stem cell transplant. This receptor was identified in a boy younger than two with Wiskott-Aldrich syndrome, due to receive a stem cell transplant. The chain joins TRBV5-1 to TRBJ2-7; TRBD2 matches 8 bases. CDR3 nucleotides: TGCGCCAGCAGCCCCGGGACTAGGTACGAGCAGTACTTC. Amino acid sequence: CASSPGTRYEQYF.